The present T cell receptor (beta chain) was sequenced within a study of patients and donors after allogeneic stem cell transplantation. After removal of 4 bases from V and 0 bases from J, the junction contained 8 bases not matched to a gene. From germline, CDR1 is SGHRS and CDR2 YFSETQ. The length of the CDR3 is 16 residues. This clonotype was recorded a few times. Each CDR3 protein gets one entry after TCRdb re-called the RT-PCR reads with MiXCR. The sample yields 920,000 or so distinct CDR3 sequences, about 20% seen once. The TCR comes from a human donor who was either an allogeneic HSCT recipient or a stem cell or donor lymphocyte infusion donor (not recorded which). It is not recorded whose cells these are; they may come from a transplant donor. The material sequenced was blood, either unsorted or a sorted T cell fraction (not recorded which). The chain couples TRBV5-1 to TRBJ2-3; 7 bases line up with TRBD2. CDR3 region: CASSPKAGPSTDTQYF. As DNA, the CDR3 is TGCGCCAGCAGCCCAAAAGCGGGACCTAGCACAGATACGCAGTATTTT. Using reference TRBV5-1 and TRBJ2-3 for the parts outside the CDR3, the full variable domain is KAGVTQTPRYLIKTRGQQVTLSCSPISGHRSVSWYQQTPGQGLQFLFEYFSETQRNKGNFPGRFSGRQFSNSRSEMNVSTLELGDSALYLCASSPKAGPSTDTQYFGPGTRLTVL.